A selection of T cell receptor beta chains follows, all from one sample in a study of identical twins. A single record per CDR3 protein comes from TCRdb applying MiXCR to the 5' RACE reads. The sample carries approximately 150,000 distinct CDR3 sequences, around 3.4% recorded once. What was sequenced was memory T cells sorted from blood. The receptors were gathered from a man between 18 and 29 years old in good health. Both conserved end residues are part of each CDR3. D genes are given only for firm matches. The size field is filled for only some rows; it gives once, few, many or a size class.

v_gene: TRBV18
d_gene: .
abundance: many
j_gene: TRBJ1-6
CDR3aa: CASGTANNSPLHF
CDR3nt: TGTGCCAGTGGGACGGCAAATAATTCACCCCTCCACTTT

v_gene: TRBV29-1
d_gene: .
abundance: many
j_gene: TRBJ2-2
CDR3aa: CSVYNAGELFF
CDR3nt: TGCAGCGTTTACAACGCCGGGGAGCTGTTTTTT

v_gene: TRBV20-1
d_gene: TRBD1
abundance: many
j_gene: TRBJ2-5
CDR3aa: CSAGDRGLKTQYF
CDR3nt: TGCAGTGCTGGGGACAGGGGGTTAAAGACCCAGTACTTC

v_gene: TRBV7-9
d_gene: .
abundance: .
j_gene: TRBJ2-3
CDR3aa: CASSLAGESDTQYF
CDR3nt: TGTGCCAGCAGCTTAGCGGGAGAAAGCGATACGCAGTATTTT

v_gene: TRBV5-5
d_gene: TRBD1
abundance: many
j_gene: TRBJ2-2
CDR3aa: CASSPPGTGGITGELFF
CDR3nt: TGTGCCAGCAGCCCGCCCGGGACAGGGGGCATCACCGGGGAGCTGTTTTTT

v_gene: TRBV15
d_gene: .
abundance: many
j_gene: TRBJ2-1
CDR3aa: CATSRDFVNEQFF
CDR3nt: TGTGCCACCAGCAGAGATTTCGTCAATGAGCAGTTCTTC

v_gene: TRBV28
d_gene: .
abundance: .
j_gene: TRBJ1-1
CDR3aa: CASISGTGTEAFF
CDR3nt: TGTGCCAGCATATCTGGAACGGGCACTGAAGCTTTCTTT

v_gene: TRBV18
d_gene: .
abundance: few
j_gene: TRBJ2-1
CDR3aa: CASSPQKGREQFF
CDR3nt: TGTGCCAGCTCACCACAAAAGGGGAGGGAGCAGTTCTTC

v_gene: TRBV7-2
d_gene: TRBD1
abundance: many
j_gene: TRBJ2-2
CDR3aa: CASSSAGTGRHTGELFF
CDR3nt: TGTGCCAGCAGCTCAGCAGGGACAGGGCGGCACACCGGGGAGCTGTTTTTT

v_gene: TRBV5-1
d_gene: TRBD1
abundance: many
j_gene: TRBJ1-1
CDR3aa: CASSGGQGNTEAFF
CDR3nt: TGCGCCAGCAGCGGCGGACAGGGGAACACTGAAGCTTTCTTT

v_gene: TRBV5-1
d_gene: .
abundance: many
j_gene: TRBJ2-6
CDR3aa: CASSPPLDSGANVLTF
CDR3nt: TGCGCCAGCAGCCCACCCCTTGACTCTGGGGCCAACGTCCTGACTTTC

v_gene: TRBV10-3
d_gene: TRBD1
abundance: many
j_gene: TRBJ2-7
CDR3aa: CAISGGQGSSYEQYF
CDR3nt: TGTGCCATCAGTGGCGGACAGGGGAGCTCCTACGAGCAGTACTTC

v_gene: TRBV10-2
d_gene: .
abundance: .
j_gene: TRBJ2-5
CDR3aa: CASSGLDSYQETQYF
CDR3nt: TGCGCCAGCAGTGGACTAGACTCGTACCAAGAGACCCAGTACTTC

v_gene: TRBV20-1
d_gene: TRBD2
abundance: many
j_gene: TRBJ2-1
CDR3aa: CSATGLAGVGEQFF
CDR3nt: TGCAGTGCTACCGGACTAGCGGGAGTAGGTGAGCAGTTCTTC

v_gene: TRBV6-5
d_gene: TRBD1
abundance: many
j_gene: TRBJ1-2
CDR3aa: CASSYGTGGNGYTF
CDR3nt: TGTGCCAGCAGTTATGGGACAGGGGGGAATGGCTACACCTTC

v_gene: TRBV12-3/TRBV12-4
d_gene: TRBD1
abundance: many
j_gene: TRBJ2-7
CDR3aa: CASSLQGAGSEQYF
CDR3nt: TGTGCCAGCAGTTTACAGGGGGCGGGGTCCGAGCAGTACTTC

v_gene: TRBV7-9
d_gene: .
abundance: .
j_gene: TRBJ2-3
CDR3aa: CASSLASTTDTQYF
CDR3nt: TGTGCCAGCAGCTTGGCTAGCACCACAGATACGCAGTATTTT

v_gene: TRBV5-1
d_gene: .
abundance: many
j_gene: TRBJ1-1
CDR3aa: CASSPREGMNTEAFF
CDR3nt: TGCGCCAGCAGCCCCCGGGAGGGGATGAACACTGAAGCTTTCTTT

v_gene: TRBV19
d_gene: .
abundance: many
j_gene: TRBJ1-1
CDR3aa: CASSPSDANTEAFF
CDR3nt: TGTGCCAGTAGTCCGAGTGACGCGAACACTGAAGCTTTCTTT

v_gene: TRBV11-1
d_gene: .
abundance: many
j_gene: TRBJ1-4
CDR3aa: CASSLSNTGPEKLFF
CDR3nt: TGTGCCAGCAGCTTAAGTAATACCGGACCTGAAAAACTGTTTTTT

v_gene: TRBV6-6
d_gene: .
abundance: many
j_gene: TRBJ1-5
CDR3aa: CASRDSNQPQHF
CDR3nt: TGTGCCAGCAGAGATAGCAATCAGCCCCAGCATTTT

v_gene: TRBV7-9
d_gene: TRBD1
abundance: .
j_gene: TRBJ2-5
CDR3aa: CVSSLARNRGETQYF
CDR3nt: TGTGTCAGCAGCTTAGCGCGAAACAGGGGGGAGACCCAGTACTTC

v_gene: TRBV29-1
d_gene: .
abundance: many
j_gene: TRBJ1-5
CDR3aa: CSVGGIGNQPQHF
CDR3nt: TGCAGCGTCGGTGGGATCGGCAATCAGCCCCAGCATTTT

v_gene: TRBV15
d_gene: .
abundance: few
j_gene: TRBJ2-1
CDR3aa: CATSRGAPEQFF
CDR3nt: TGTGCCACCAGCAGAGGGGCCCCTGAGCAGTTCTTC

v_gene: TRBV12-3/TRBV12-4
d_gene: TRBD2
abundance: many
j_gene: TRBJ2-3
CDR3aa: CASSFFGGRAHSTDTQYF
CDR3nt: TGTGCCAGCAGTTTTTTCGGAGGGAGGGCCCATAGCACAGATACGCAGTATTTT

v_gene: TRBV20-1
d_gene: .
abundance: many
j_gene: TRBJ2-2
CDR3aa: CSASYGGNTGELFF
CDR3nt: TGCAGTGCTAGCTACGGGGGTAACACCGGGGAGCTGTTTTTT

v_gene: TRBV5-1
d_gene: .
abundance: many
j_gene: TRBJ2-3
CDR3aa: CASSFRDSSTDTQYF
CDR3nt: TGCGCCAGCAGCTTCCGGGACTCCAGCACAGATACGCAGTATTTT

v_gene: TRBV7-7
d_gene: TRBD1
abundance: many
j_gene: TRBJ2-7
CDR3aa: CASSLVVTGPYEQYF
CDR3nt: TGTGCCAGCAGCTTAGTAGTGACAGGGCCCTACGAGCAGTACTTC

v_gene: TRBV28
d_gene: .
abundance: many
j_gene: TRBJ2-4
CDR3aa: CASSLETALAKNIQYF
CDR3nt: TGTGCCAGCAGTCTCGAGACGGCCCTAGCCAAAAACATTCAGTACTTC

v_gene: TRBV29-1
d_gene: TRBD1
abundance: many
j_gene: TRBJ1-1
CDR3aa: CSVGQGQAFGTEAFF
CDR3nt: TGCAGCGTCGGACAGGGACAGGCCTTTGGGACTGAAGCTTTCTTT

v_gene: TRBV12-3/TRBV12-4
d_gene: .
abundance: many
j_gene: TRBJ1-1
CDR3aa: CASSPRTVVNTEAFF
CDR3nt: TGTGCCAGCAGCCCTCGGACAGTCGTGAACACTGAAGCTTTCTTT

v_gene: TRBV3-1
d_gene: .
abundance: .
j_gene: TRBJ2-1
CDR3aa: CASSQGGGRNEQFF
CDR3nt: TGTGCCAGCAGCCAAGGCGGAGGGAGAAATGAGCAGTTCTTC

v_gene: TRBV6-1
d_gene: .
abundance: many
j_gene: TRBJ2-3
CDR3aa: CASSRGTITDTQYF
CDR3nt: TGTGCCAGCAGTCGGGGTACCATCACAGATACGCAGTATTTT

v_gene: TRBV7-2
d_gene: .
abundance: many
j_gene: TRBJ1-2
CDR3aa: CASSFSGRGQDYGYTF
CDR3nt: TGTGCCAGCAGCTTTAGTGGCCGGGGGCAGGACTATGGCTACACCTTC

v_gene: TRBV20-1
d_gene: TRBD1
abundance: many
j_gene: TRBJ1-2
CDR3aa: CSARYRDRGDGGYTF
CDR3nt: TGCAGTGCTAGATACCGGGACAGGGGCGATGGTGGCTACACCTTC

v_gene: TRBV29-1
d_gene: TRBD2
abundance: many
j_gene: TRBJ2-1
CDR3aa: CSAPKLAVVDEQFF
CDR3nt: TGCAGCGCTCCTAAACTAGCGGTTGTCGATGAGCAGTTCTTC

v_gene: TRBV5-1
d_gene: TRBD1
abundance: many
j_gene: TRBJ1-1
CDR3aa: CASSPGPGQGYTEAFF
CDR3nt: TGCGCCAGCAGCCCCGGCCCGGGACAGGGCTACACTGAAGCTTTCTTT

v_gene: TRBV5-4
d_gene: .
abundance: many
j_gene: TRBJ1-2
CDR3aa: CASSAQSTNYGYTF
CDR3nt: TGTGCCAGCAGCGCGCAATCAACCAACTATGGCTACACCTTC

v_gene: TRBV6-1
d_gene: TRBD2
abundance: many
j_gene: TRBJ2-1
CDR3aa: CASAPSGRRNEQFF
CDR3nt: TGTGCCAGCGCCCCTAGCGGGAGACGCAATGAGCAGTTCTTC